This T cell receptor (beta chain) comes out of a study of blood T cell repertoires in COVID-19. Study in general: Sites across the United States, Italy and Spain contributed samples from acute and convalescent COVID-19.

The V gene's germline CDR1 is SGHRS and CDR2 YFSETQ. This CDR3 has 15 residues. Unmatched junction bases numbered 9, after V lost 8 bases and J lost 3 bases. Authors' data handling: The authors estimated nucleated cell counts from reference gene primer amplification. Produced via immunoSEQ multiplex PCR; TCRdb's table is partial and in-frame only. The DNA gave D and trimming, while V, J and clone size come from that table. The table has about 280,000 clones, over 75% seen once. The clonotype originates from a woman between 65 and 79 years old with acute or convalescent COVID-19. The chain has TRBV5-1 and TRBJ2-2; TRBD1 agrees at 8 bases. Sequenced: peripheral blood. The CDR3 sequence is CASIPGQGYTGELFF. The DNA of the CDR3 is TGCGCCAGTATTCCCGGACAGGGCTACACCGGGGAGCTGTTTTTT.